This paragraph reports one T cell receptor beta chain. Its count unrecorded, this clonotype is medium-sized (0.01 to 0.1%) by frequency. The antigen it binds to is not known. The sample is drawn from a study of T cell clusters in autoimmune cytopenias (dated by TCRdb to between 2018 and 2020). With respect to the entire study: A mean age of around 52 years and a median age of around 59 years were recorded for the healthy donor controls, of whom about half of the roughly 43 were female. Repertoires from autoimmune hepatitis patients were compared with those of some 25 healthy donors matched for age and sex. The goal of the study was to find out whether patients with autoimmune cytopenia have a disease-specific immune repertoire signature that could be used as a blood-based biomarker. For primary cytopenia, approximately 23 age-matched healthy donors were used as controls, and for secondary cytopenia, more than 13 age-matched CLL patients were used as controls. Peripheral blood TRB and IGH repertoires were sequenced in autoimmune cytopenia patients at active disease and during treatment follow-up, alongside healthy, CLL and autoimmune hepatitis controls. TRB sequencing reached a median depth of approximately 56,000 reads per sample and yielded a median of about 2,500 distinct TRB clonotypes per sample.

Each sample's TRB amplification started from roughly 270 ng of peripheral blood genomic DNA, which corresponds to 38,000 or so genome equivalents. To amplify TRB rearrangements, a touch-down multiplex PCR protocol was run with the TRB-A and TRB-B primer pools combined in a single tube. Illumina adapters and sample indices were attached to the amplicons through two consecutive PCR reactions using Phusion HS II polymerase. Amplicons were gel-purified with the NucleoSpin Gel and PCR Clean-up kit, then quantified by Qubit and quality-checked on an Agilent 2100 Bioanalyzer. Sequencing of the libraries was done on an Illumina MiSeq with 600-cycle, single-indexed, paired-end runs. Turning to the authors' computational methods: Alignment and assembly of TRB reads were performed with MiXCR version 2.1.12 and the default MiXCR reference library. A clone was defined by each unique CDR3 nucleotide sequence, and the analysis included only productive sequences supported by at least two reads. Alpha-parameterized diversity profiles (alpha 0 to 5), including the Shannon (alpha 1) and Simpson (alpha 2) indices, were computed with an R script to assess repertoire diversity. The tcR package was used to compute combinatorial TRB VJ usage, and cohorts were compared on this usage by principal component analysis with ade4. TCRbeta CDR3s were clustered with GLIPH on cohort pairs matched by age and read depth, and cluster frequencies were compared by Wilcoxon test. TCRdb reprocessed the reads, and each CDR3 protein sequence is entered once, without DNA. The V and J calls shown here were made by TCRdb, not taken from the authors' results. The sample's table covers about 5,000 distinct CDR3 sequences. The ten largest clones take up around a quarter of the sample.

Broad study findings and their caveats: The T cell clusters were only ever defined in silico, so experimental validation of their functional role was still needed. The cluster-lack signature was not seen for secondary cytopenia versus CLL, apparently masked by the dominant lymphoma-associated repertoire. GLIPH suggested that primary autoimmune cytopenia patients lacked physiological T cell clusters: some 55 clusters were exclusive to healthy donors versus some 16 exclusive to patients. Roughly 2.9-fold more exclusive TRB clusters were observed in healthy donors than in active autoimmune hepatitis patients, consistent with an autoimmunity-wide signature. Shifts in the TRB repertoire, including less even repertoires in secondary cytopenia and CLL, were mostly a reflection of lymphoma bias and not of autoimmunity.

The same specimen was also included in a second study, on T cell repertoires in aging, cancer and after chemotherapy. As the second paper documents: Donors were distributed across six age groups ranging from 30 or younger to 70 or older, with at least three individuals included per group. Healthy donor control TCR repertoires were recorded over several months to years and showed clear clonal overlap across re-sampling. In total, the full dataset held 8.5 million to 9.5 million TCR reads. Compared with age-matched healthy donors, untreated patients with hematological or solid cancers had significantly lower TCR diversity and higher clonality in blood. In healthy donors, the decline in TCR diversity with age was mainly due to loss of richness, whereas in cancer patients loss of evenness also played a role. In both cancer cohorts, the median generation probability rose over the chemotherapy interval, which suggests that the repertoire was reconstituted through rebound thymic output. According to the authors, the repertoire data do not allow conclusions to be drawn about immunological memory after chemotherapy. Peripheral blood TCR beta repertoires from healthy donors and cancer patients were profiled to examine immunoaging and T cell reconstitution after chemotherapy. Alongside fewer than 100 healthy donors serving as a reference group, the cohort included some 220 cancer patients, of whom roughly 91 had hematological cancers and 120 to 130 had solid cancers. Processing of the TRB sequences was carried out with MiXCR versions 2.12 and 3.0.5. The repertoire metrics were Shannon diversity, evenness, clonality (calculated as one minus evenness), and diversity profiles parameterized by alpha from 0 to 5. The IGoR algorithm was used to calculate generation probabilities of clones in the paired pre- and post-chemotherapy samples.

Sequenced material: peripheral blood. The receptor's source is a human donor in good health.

The CDR3 here reads CASSPSGSYNEQFF. The chain is made from TRBV27 and TRBJ2-1. CDR3 length: 14 amino acids, cysteine to phenylalanine. No DNA accompanies this entry. From the germline V gene (reference sequence), CDR1 is MNHEY and CDR2 is SMNVEV.